Listed here is a single T cell receptor (beta chain). The antigen remains undetermined. Blood specimens came from baseline, cycle 4 day 1, and cycle 7 day 1. The data belong to a study of OX40 agonist ivuxolimab in advanced cancers. The wider study: Three patients, one with hepatocellular carcinoma and two with cutaneous melanoma, achieved partial responses.

Germline loops: CDR1 SGHTA, CDR2 FQGNSA. The length of the CDR3 is 16 residues. The trim removed 3 bases at V and 3 bases at J, leaving 9 bases unmatched. Some clones are missing from TCRdb's copy, which holds only in-frame ones; the method was immunoSEQ multiplex PCR. The sample carries 20,000 to 30,000 clones, almost 80% recorded once. Study observations and caveats: Compared with CD4+, CD8+ T cells on average had more expanded clones. Nonresponders, in some cases, also had low normalized T-cell clonal expansion.

This clonotype was sampled from an adult with an advanced solid tumor such as melanoma, head and neck, liver or kidney cancer. The sequencing here drew on CD4+ or CD8+ T cells sorted from blood, taken in a trial of the OX40 agonist ivuxolimab. This chain links TRBV7-2 with TRBJ2-7, with 9 bases matching TRBD2. The CDR3 DNA sequence: TGTGCCAGCAGCTTCAGGCCTTTGCGGGGGGGCTACGAGCAGTACTTC. Translating gives CASSFRPLRGGYEQYF.